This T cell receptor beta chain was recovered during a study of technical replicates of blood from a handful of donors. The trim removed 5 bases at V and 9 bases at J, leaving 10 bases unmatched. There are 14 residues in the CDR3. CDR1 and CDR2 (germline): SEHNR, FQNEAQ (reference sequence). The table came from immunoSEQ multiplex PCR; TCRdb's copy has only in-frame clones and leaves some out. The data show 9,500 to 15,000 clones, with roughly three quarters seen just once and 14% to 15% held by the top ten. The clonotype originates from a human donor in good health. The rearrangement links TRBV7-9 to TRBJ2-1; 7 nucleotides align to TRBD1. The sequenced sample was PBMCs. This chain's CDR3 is CASSPRQGRVEQFF. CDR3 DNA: TGTGCCAGCAGCCCTAGACAGGGACGAGTTGAGCAGTTCTTC. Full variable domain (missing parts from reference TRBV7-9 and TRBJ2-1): DTGVSQNPRHKITKRGQNVTFRCDPISEHNRLYWYRQTLGQGPEFLTYFQNEAQLEKSRLLSDRFSAERPKGSFSTLEIQRTEQGDSAMYLCASSPRQGRVEQFFGPGTRLTVL.